This is a list of T cell receptor beta chains from one sample in a study of type 1 and type 2 diabetes patients. MiXCR was run by TCRdb on the multiplex PCR reads, yielding one entry per CDR3 protein. Among 250,000 to 300,000 distinct CDR3 sequences listed, roughly 50% were seen once. The source material was peripheral blood mononuclear cells (PBMCs). Receptors were obtained from a man younger than 30 with type 2 diabetes. The CDR3 runs from the conserved cysteine through the conserved F or W. A D gene is named only where the DNA matches it firmly. Clone size is given for some rows only: seen once, a few or many times, or a class if the clone is expanded.

TRBD2	TRBV10-1	TRBJ2-1	NA	TGCGCCAGCAGTGAAACTAGCGGGAGCCAGTTCTTC	CASSETSGSQFF
TRBD2	TRBV6-6	TRBJ2-5	NA	TGTGCCAGCAGCCTCACCGGACTAGCAGACTACCAAGAGACCCAGTACTTC	CASSLTGLADYQETQYF
NA	TRBV2	TRBJ1-4	few	TGTGCCACCCAGGCGGCCGAGGGAGAAAAACTGTTTTTT	CATQAAEGEKLFF
NA	TRBV2	TRBJ2-3	NA	TGTGCCAGCAGTGAGGACCGGGATACGCAGTATTTT	CASSEDRDTQYF
NA	TRBV28	TRBJ1-1	NA	TGTGCTAGCAGTCCTCAGGTTATGAACACTGAAGCTTTCTTT	CASSPQVMNTEAFF
NA	TRBV2	TRBJ1-4	NA	TGTGCCAGCAGAGACCCTGGGGTACTAAATGAAAAACTGTTTTTT	CASRDPGVLNEKLFF
NA	TRBV7-2	TRBJ2-7	few	TGTGCCAGCAGCTTAGTAAACGCCCAGGGCTACGAGCAGTACTTC	CASSLVNAQGYEQYF
TRBD1	TRBV7-9	TRBJ1-2	NA	TGTGCCAGCAGCTTACTAACAGGGGATGGCTACACCTTC	CASSLLTGDGYTF
NA	TRBV25-1	TRBJ1-1	NA	TGTGCCAGCAGAGACCCTGAAGCTTTCTTT	CASRDPEAFF
NA	TRBV20-1	TRBJ1-1	NA	TGCAGTGCTAGAGATCCGCGGGAGCAAGTCACTGAAGCTTTCTTT	CSARDPREQVTEAFF
NA	TRBV4-1	TRBJ2-1	NA	TGCGCCAGCAGCCAAGAATACGGCATAGATCTTTATGAGCAGTTCTTC	CASSQEYGIDLYEQFF
NA	TRBV10-3	TRBJ1-2	NA	TGTGCCATCGGACAAATGAGCTATGGCTACACCTTC	CAIGQMSYGYTF
NA	TRBV20-1	TRBJ1-1	NA	TGCAGTGCTAGTGTTTCCGACATTTTGTTGATGAACACTGAAGCTTTCTTT	CSASVSDILLMNTEAFF
NA	TRBV28	TRBJ1-2	NA	TGTGCCAGCAGTTCCCCCGAGTACTATGGCTACACCTTC	CASSSPEYYGYTF
NA	TRBV28	TRBJ2-7	few	TGTGCCAGCAGTCCCGGACCGAACTACGAGCAGTACTTC	CASSPGPNYEQYF
NA	TRBV29-1	TRBJ2-7	few	TGCAGCGTTGTTCCTCGCGCGGGGAGCTCCTACGAGCAGTACTTC	CSVVPRAGSSYEQYF
TRBD1	TRBV13	TRBJ1-6	many	TGTGCCAGCAGCTTAGCCGGGACAGGGGATTCACCCCTCCACTTT	CASSLAGTGDSPLHF
NA	TRBV10-1	TRBJ2-3	NA	TGCGCCAGCTCTCAGAGTCCGGGGACAGATACGCAGTATTTT	CASSQSPGTDTQYF
TRBD1	TRBV12-3/TRBV12-4	TRBJ1-1	few	TGTGCCAGCAGTCCTAGCCCCGGGACAGGAGGCACTGAAGCTTTCTTT	CASSPSPGTGGTEAFF
NA	TRBV28	TRBJ1-2	NA	TGTGCCAGCAGTACCGGGAGTTCCAACTATGGCTACACCTTC	CASSTGSSNYGYTF
NA	TRBV15	TRBJ1-2	NA	TGTGCCACCAGCAGAGATCCCAGGTTCAACTATGGCTACACCTTC	CATSRDPRFNYGYTF
NA	TRBV12-3/TRBV12-4	TRBJ1-2	NA	TGTGCCAGCATTCTCCCAGGGGCCGTTTTCTATGGCTACACCTTC	CASILPGAVFYGYTF
NA	TRBV4-2	TRBJ2-3	NA	TGTGCCAGCAGCCAAGAATCAGGGGCGCGGATGGACACGCAGTATTTT	CASSQESGARMDTQYF
NA	TRBV2	TRBJ2-3	NA	TGTGCCCCGTCCGGGACCTTCGATACGCAGTATTTT	CAPSGTFDTQYF
NA	TRBV12-3/TRBV12-4	TRBJ2-7	NA	TGTGCCAGCAGCTCCGGCTTAGAGCCCCGCTTC	CASSSGLEPRF
NA	TRBV7-2	TRBJ1-5	NA	TGTGCCAGCAGCTCCGAGGGGATCTATAGCAATCAGCCCCAGCATTTT	CASSSEGIYSNQPQHF
NA	TRBV20-1	TRBJ2-7	NA	TGCAGTGCTAGTTACGCGCCGGAATCCTACGAGCAGTACTTC	CSASYAPESYEQYF
NA	TRBV7-4	TRBJ2-1	NA	TGTGCTAGTACCCGGGGTTGGTACAATGAGCAGTTCTTC	CASTRGWYNEQFF
TRBD1	TRBV24-1	TRBJ2-1	NA	TGTGCCACCAGTGATTCCTTTCCGCCAGGACAGGGGGATGAGCAGTTCTTC	CATSDSFPPGQGDEQFF
NA	TRBV6-5	TRBJ1-1	NA	TGTGCCAGCAGTTACTCGGAGGTGAACACTGAAGCTTTCTTT	CASSYSEVNTEAFF
TRBD2	TRBV12-3/TRBV12-4	TRBJ2-2	few	TGTGCCAGCACCGGGACTAGCAGCACCGGGGAGCTGTTTTTT	CASTGTSSTGELFF
NA	TRBV6-5	TRBJ1-1	NA	TGTGCCAGCAGTTACTCGAGGCTTACTGAAGCTTTCTTT	CASSYSRLTEAFF
NA	TRBV2	TRBJ2-1	NA	TGTGCCAGCACAACCCAGGGGGGCAGCTACGAGCAGTTCTTC	CASTTQGGSYEQFF
TRBD1	TRBV4-2	TRBJ1-1	NA	TGTGCCAGCAGCCAAATTCCGTCGGACAGGGTGAACACTGAAGCTTTCTTT	CASSQIPSDRVNTEAFF
TRBD1	TRBV7-2	TRBJ2-2	once	TGTGCCAGCAGCTCGAGACAGGGAACCACCGGGGAGCTGTTTTTT	CASSSRQGTTGELFF
NA	TRBV4-1	TRBJ2-3	NA	TGCGCCAGCAGCAGAGGCATGAAATGGGGCAGGGATGTAGATACGCAGTATTTT	CASSRGMKWGRDVDTQYF
NA	TRBV7-3	TRBJ2-3	NA	TGTGCCAGCAGCTTAACGCCGGACAGCCAAATAGATACGCAGTATTTT	CASSLTPDSQIDTQYF
NA	TRBV6-6	TRBJ1-6	many	TGTGCCAGCAGTTACATCGCCCGCGGTGAGAATTCACCCCTCCACTTT	CASSYIARGENSPLHF
NA	TRBV12-3/TRBV12-4	TRBJ1-2	few	TGTGCCAGCAGTCCGCTTTGGGGGGGCTACACCTTC	CASSPLWGGYTF
TRBD2	TRBV7-2	TRBJ2-7	few	TGTGCCAGCAGACTCCCTAGCGGAAGCTCCTACGAGCAGTACTTC	CASRLPSGSSYEQYF
NA	TRBV19	TRBJ1-1	many	TGTGCCAGTAAGATCGGGGCAGGACAACAGGGCACTGAAGCTTTCTTT	CASKIGAGQQGTEAFF
NA	TRBV19	TRBJ1-1	few	TGTGCCAGTAGCCCCTCGGGGCACACTGAAGCTTTCTTT	CASSPSGHTEAFF